This T cell receptor beta chain was found in a study of high-grade serous ovarian cancer treatment subgroups. General study findings and limits: TCR clonal relatedness correlated positively with neoantigen level.

The CDR3 sequence is 14 residues long. V was pared by 5 bases and J by 4 bases, with 11 bases between. Germline V gene data show CDR1 as SGHAT and CDR2 as FQNNGV. On this clone: Its antigen is undetermined.

Tumor samples were obtained before definitive surgery or chemotherapy. Profiling relied on immunoSEQ multiplex PCR, and the TCRdb table lists in-frame clones only, not all of them. The sample comprises about 12,000 clones, roughly 88% of which are singletons, and about 2.9% rests with the top ten. This clonotype was sampled from a human donor with high-grade serous ovarian cancer. V is TRBV11-2 and J is TRBJ2-2; TRBD2 might be the D (5 bases). Input material: tumor tissue. CDR3 in amino acids: CASSTRGPTGELFF. The CDR3 DNA follows: TGTGCCAGCAGCACCCGGGGTCCCACCGGGGAGCTGTTTTTT.